This paragraph reports one T cell receptor beta chain. No antigen is known for it. Looked up from germline, CDR1 is SNHLY and CDR2 is FYNNEI. The CDR3 loop spans 16 amino acids. V lost 8 bases and J lost 0, with 18 bases in between. This sample was included in a study of T cell responses to AZD1222 COVID-19 vaccine. Study-wide results and limits: Donor demographics were predominantly white British with a female majority; clonal diversity may be underestimated. Regions 160-218 and 743-854 dominated among vaccine-associated CD4 TCRs spanning spike.

Assay used: immunoSEQ multiplex PCR; TCRdb lists only in-frame clones, some missing. The sample shows 210,000 or so clones, 94% of them seen only once. The sequence came from an adult who received the MenACWY meningococcal vaccine as a control. The V call is TRBV2, the J call TRBJ2-3; no firm D call. The material was peripheral blood, obtained 28 days after the second dose of the MenACWY control vaccine. CDR3 loop: CASPRDLATSTDTQYF. The CDR3 DNA follows: TGTGCCAGCCCTCGAGATCTGGCCACTAGCACAGATACGCAGTATTTT.